The TCR beta chain described here comes from a study of T cells in localized non-small cell lung cancer. Study-level points and caveats: Researchers found a median around 50 of the top 100 tumor clones in adjacent lung.

Sequenced by immunoSEQ multiplex PCR; TCRdb stores in-frame clones only, minus some. The table lists tens of thousands of clones, less than 95% of them singletons. Worth noting for this clone: The antigen is unknown.

This CDR3 spans 14 amino acids. CDR1 and CDR2 (germline): SGDLS, YYNGEE. The ends lost 4 bases at V and 7 bases at J; junction bases unmatched: 5. V and J are TRBV9 and TRBJ1-6, with TRBD1 identical over 7 bases. This TCR came from a female donor aged 60 or older with stage I lung adenocarcinoma. The sample consisted of peripheral blood, taken before any cancer treatment. The CDR3 loop is CASSFGQANSPLHF. In DNA, the CDR3 is TGTGCCAGCAGCTTCGGACAGGCCAATTCACCCCTCCACTTT.